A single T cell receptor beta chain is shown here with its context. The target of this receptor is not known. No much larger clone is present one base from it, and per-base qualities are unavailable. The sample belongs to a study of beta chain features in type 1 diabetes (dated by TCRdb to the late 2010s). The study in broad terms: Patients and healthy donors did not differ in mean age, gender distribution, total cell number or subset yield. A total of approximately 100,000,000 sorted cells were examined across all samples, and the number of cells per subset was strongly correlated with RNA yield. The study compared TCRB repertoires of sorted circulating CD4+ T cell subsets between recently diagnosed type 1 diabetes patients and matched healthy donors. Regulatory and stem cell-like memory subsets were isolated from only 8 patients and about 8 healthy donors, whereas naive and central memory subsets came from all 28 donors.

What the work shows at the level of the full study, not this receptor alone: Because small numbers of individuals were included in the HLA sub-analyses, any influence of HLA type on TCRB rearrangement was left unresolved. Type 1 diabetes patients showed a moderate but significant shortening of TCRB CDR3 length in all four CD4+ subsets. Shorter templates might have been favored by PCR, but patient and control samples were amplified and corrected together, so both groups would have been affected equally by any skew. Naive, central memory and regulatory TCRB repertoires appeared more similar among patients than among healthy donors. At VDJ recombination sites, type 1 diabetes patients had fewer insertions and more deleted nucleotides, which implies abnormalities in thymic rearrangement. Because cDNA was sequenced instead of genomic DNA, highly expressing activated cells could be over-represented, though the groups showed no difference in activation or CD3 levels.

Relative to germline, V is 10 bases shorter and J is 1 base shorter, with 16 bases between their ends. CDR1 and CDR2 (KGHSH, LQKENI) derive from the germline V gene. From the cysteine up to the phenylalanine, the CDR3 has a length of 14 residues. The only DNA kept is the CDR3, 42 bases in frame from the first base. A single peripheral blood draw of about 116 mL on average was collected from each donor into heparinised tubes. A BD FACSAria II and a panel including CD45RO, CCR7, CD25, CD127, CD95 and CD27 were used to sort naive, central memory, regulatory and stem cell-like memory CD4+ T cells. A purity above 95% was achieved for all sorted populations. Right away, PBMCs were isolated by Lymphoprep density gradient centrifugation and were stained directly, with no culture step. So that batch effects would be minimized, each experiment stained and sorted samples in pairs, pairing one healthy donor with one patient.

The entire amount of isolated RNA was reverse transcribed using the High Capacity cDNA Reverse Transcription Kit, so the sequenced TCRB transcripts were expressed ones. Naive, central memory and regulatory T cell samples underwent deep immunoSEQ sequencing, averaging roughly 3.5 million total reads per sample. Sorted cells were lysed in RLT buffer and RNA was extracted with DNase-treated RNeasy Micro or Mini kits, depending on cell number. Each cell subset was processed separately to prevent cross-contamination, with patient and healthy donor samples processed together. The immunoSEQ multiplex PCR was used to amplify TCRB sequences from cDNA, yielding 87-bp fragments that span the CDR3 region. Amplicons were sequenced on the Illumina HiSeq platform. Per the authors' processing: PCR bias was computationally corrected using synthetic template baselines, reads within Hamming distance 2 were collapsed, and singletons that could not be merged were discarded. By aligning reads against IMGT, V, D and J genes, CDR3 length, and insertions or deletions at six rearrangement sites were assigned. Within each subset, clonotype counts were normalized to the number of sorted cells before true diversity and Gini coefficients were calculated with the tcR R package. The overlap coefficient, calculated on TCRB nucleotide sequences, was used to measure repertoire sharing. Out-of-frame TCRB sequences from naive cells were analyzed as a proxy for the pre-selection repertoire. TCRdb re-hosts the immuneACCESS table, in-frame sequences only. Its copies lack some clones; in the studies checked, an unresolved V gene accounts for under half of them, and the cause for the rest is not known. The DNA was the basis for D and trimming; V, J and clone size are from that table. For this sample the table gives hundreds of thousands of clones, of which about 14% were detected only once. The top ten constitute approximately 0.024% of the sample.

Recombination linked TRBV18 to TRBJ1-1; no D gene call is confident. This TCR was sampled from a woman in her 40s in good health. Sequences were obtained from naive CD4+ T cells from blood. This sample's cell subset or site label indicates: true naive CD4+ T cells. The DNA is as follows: TGTGCCACCTCCTGGGAGGCGGAGAACACTGAAGCTTTCTTT. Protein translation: CATSWEAENTEAFF.